The rows below give T cell receptor beta chains drawn from one sample of a study of OX40 agonist ivuxolimab in advanced cancers. The method was immunoSEQ multiplex PCR; TCRdb's version includes in-frame clones alone and lacks a portion of them. Of about 79,000 clones listed, less than 95% are singletons. Sequencing used CD4+ or CD8+ T cells sorted from blood, obtained in a trial of the OX40 agonist ivuxolimab. The source is an adult with an advanced solid tumor such as melanoma, head and neck, liver or kidney cancer. Both conserved end residues are part of each CDR3.

CDR3	V	J
CASSLAGGEGYNEQFF	TRBV7-9	TRBJ2-1
CSARSEGPLHF	TRBV20-1	TRBJ1-6
CASSSRGAYSGANVLTF	TRBV5-1	TRBJ2-6
CSANPQTGANTEAFF	TRBV29-1	TRBJ1-1
CSVARDSFNEKLFF	TRBV29-1	TRBJ1-4
CASSHAGGLAGANTGELFF	TRBV4-1	TRBJ2-2
CASSPGQGAPGELFF	TRBV4-1	TRBJ2-2
CASSTDRGVQETQYF	TRBV6-5	TRBJ2-5
CASRSDSQETQYF	TRBV5-1	TRBJ2-5
CASSYTGGNYGYTF	TRBV6-5	TRBJ1-2
CASSGKGRRNTGELFF	TRBV2	TRBJ2-2
CASSLNIYFGSGANVLTF	TRBV5-6	TRBJ2-6
CASSTGTSGEETQYF	TRBV5-1	TRBJ2-5
CASSVAPLGAGGLDTQYF	TRBV9	TRBJ2-3
CASSPIPSGDGELFF	TRBV18	TRBJ2-2
CASSELTDNQPQHF	TRBV6-1	TRBJ1-5
CASTNRDTGELFF	TRBV6-5	TRBJ2-2
CASSLDSGPYNEQFF	TRBV11-3	TRBJ2-1
CASSQGTAQARAFF	TRBV4-2	TRBJ1-1
CASSEVRQGSSPLHF	TRBV6-1	TRBJ1-6
CASSLTGQGSGQPQHF	TRBV5-1	TRBJ1-5
CASTNTRGTGNTIYF	TRBV6-5	TRBJ1-3
CASRTRDRESFF	TRBV6-6	TRBJ1-1
CASSLKPPQETQYF	TRBV5-1	TRBJ2-5
CASSPGQPNYGYTF	TRBV5-5	TRBJ1-2
CASSPQNRGRGNTEAFF	TRBV7-2	TRBJ1-1
CASSARTGMGNQPQHF	TRBV19	TRBJ1-5
CASSLQRGEGTDTQYF	TRBV5-4	TRBJ2-3
CASSYRAGGPDTQYF	TRBV6-5	TRBJ2-3
CSAYYRDRRSGNTIYF	TRBV29-1	TRBJ1-3
CASSLSYGARDTQYF	TRBV27	TRBJ2-3
CASSLGEHSNQPQHF	TRBV7-9	TRBJ1-5
CASSQAIRNNYGYTF	TRBV14	TRBJ1-2
CASSQPMPGQGRGSPLHF	TRBV4-1	TRBJ1-6
CASSQDGRAEAFF	TRBV4-2	TRBJ1-1
CASSLAAEKLFF	TRBV5-4	TRBJ1-4
CASSLSRAESYTF	TRBV28	TRBJ1-2
CASSLGGPTKNTEAFF	TRBV5-1	TRBJ1-1
CASLPGQGKTEAFF	TRBV6-1	TRBJ1-1
CASSSRQVDGANVLTF	TRBV4-1	TRBJ2-6
CASSQAPGDYEQYF	TRBV14	TRBJ2-7
CSVGDRGNPPLYGYTF	TRBV29-1	TRBJ1-2
CASATGLAASTDTQYF	TRBV7-3	TRBJ2-3
CATSGGNYNEQFF	TRBV7-9	TRBJ2-1
CASPFGTQSYEQYF	TRBV23-1	TRBJ2-7
CASSQQGGYGYTF	TRBV14	TRBJ1-2
CAVRGGNTGELFF	TRBV6-6	TRBJ2-2
CASPQGEAGNTIYF	TRBV6-1	TRBJ1-3
CASSEYRGQETQYF	TRBV25-1	TRBJ2-5